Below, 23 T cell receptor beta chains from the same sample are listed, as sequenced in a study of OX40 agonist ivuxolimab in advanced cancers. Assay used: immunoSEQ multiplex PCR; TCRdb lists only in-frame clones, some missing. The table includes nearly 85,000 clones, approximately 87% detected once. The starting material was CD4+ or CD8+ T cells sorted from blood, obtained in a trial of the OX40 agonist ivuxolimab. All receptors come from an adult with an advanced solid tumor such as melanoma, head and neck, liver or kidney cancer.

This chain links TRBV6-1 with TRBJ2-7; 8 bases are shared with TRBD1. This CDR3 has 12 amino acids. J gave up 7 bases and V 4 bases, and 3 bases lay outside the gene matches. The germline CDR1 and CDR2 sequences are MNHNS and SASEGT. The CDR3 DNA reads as TGTGCCAGCAGTGGGACAGGGCGGGAGCAGTACTTC. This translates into CASSGTGREQYF.

In nucleotides, the CDR3 is TGTGCCATATCCCCCGGGACAGGGAGACGGGCCACTGAAGCTTTCTTT. Protein: CAISPGTGRRATEAFF. The rearrangement uses TRBV6-4 and TRBJ1-1, with TRBD1 matching 9 bases. The J segment lost 4 bases and the V segment lost 10 bases, leaving 16 bases of the junction unmatched. Per germline, CDR1 MRHNA and CDR2 SNTAGT. This CDR3 comprises 16 residues.

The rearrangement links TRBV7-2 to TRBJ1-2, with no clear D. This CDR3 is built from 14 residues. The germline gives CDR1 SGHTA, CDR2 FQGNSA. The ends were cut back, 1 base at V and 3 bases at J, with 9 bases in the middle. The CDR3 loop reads CASSLVAADYGYTF. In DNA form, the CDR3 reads TGTGCCAGCAGCTTAGTAGCGGCGGACTATGGCTACACCTTC.

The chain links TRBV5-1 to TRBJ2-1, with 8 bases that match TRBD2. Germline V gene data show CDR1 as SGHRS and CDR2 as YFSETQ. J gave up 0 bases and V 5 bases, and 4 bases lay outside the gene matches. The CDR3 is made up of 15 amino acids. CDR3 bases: TGCGCCAGCAGAGCCGGGACTAGCTCCTACAATGAGCAGTTCTTC. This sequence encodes CASRAGTSSYNEQFF.

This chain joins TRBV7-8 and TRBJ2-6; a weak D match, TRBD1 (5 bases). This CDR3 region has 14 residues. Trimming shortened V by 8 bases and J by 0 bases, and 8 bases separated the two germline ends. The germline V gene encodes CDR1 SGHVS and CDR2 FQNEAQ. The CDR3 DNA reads TGTGCCAGCGGGGCGATCTCTGGGGCCAACGTCCTGACTTTC. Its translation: CASGAISGANVLTF.

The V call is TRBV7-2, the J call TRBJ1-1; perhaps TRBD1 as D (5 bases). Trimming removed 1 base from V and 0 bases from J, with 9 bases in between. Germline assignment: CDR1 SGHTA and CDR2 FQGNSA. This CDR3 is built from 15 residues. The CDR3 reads CASSLGEGLNTEAFF. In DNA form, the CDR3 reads TGTGCCAGCAGCTTAGGCGAGGGGTTGAACACTGAAGCTTTCTTT.

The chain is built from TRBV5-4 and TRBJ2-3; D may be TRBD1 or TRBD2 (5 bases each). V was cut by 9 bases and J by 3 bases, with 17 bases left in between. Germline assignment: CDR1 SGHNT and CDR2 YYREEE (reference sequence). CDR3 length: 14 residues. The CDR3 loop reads CATEKGRNTDTQYF. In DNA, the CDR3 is TGTGCCACGGAAAAGGGACGGAATACAGATACGCAGTATTTT.

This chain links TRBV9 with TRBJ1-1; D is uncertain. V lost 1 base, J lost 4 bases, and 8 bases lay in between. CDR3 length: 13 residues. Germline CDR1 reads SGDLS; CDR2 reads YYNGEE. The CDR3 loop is CASSVQVATEAFF. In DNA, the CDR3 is TGTGCCAGCAGCGTACAGGTTGCCACTGAAGCTTTCTTT.

CDR3 coding DNA: TGTGCCAGCAGTGGACAGGGGGCGCAGGGTGGGGAAAAACTGTTTTTT. It yields the protein CASSGQGAQGGEKLFF. This chain uses TRBV2 with TRBJ1-4; 10 bases are a match to TRBD1. The CDR3 covers 16 residues. V lost 4 bases and J lost 8; bases outside the gene matches: 10. From germline, CDR1 is SNHLY and CDR2 FYNNEI.

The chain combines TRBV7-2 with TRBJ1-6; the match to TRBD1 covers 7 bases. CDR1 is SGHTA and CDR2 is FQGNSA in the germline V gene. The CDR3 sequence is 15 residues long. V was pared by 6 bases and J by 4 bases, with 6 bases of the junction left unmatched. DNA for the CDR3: TGTGCCAGCAGTTTACAGGGGCCTTATAATTCACCCCTCCACTTT. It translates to CASSLQGPYNSPLHF.

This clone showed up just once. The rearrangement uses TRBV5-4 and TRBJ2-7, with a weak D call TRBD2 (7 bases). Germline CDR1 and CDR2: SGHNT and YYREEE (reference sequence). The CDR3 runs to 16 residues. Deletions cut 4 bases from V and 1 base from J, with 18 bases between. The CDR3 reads CASSNQTGGLSYEQYF. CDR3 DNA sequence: TGTGCCAGCAGCAACCAAACGGGGGGCCTTTCCTACGAGCAGTACTTC.

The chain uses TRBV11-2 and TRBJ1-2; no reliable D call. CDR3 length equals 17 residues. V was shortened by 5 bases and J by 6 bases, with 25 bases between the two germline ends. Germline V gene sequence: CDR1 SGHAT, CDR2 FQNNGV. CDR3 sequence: CASSGPAKGGVWDGYTF. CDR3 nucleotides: TGTGCCAGCAGCGGGCCCGCGAAAGGTGGGGTTTGGGATGGCTACACCTTC.

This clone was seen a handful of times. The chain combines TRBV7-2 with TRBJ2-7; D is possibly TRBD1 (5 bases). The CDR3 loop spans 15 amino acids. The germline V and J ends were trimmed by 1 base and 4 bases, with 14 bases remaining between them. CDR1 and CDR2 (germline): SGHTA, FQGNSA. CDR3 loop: CASSLEGLAVYEQYF. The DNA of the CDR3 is TGTGCCAGCAGCTTAGAGGGGCTCGCGGTTTACGAGCAGTACTTC.

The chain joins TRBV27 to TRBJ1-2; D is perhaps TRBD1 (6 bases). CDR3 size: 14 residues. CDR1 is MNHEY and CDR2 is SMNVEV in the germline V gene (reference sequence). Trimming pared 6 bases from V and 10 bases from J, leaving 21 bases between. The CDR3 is CASRGGQGPFNYTF. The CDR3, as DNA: TGTGCCAGCAGGGGGGGGCAGGGACCTTTTAACTACACCTTC.

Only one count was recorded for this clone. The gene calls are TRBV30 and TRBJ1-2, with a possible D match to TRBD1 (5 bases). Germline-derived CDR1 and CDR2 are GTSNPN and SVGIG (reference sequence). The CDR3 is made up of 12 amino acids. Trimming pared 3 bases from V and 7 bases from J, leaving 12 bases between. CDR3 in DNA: TGTGCCTGGAGCTCAGGGCAGGGTGGCTACACCTTC. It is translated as CAWSSGQGGYTF.

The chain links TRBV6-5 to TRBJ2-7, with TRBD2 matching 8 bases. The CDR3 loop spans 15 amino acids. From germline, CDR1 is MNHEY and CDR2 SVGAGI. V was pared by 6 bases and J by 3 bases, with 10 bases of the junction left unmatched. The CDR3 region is CASRSSAGGSYEQYF. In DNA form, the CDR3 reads TGTGCCAGCAGGTCAAGCGCGGGGGGTAGCTACGAGCAGTACTTC.

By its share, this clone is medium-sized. Written as DNA, the CDR3 is TGTGCCAGCAGCTTAATGGACGGAGGTAAACCTGAAGCTTTCTTT. This gives the protein CASSLMDGGKPEAFF. V and J are TRBV7-6 and TRBJ1-1; no firm D call. The CDR3 has 15 residues. V was cut by 2 bases and J by 6 bases, with 16 bases left in between. From germline, CDR1 is SGHVS and CDR2 FNYEAQ.

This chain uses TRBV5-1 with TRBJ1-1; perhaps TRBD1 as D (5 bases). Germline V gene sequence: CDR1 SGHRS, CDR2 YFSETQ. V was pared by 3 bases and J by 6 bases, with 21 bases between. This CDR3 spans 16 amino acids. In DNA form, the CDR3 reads TGCGCCAGCAGCTCTGGCGGGGGTCAAGTGTGGGCTGAAGCTTTCTTT. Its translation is CASSSGGGQVWAEAFF.

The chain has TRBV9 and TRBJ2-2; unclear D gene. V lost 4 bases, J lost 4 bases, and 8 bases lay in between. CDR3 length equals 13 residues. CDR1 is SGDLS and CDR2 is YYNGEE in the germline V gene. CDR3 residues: CASSPTPTGELFF. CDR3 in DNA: TGTGCCAGCAGCCCCACACCCACCGGGGAGCTGTTTTTT.

DNA for the CDR3: TGTGCCAGCCGATGGGACAGGGAGGATTATGGCTACACCTTC. Amino acids: CASRWDREDYGYTF. The genes are TRBV6-4 and TRBJ1-2; 9 positions agree with TRBD1. CDR1 is MRHNA and CDR2 is SNTAGT in the germline V gene. V lost 8 bases, J lost 5 bases, and 9 bases stayed unmatched. CDR3 size: 14 residues.

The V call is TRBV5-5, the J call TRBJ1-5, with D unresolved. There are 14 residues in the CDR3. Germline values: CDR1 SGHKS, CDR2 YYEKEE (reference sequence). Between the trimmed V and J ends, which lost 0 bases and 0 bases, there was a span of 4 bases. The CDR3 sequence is CASSLEYSNQPQHF. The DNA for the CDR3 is TGTGCCAGCAGCTTGGAATATAGCAATCAGCCCCAGCATTTT. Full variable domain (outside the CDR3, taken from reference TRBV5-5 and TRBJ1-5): DAGVTQSPTHLIKTRGQQVTLRCSPISGHKSVSWYQQVLGQGPQFIFQYYEKEERGRGNFPDRFSARQFPNYSSELNVNALLLGDSALYLCASSLEYSNQPQHFGDGTRLSIL.

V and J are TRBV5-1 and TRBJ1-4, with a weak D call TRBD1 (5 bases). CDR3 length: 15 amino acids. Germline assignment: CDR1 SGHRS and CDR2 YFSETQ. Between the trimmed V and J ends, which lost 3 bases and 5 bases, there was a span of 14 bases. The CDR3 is CASSWGGRGNEKLFF. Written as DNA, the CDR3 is TGCGCCAGCAGCTGGGGGGGACGAGGAAATGAAAAACTGTTTTTT.

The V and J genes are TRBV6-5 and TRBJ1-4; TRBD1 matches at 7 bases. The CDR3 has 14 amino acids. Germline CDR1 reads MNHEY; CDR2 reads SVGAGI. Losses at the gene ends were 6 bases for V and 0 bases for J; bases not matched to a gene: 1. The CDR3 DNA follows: TGTGCCAGCAGCGGGACAGCAACTAATGAAAAACTGTTTTTT. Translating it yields CASSGTATNEKLFF.